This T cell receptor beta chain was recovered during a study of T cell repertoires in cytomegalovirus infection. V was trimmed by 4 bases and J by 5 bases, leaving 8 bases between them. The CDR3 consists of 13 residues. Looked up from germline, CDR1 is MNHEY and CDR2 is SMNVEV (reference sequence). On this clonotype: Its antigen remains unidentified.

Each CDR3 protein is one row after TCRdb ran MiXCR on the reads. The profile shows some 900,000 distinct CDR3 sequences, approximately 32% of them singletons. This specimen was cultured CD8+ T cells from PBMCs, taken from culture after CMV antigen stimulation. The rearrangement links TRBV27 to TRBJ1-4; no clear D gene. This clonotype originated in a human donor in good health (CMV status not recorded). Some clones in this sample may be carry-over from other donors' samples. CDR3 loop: CASSYGRNEKLFF. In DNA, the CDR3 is TGTGCCAGCAGTTACGGGAGAAATGAAAAACTGTTTTTT.